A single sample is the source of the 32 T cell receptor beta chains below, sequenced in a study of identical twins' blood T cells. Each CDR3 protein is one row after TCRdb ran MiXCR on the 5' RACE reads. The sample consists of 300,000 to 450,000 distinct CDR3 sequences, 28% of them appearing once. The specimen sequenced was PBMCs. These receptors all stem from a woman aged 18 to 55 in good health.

CDR3 protein: CASSQSSIPGYTF. The CDR3 DNA reads as TGCGCCAGCAGCCAATCCTCTATTCCTGGCTACACCTTC. V usage is TRBV4-3 and J usage is TRBJ1-2; D is unclear. The CDR3 is 13 residues long. Germline V gene lookup returns CDR1 LGHNA and CDR2 YSLEER. V was pared by 2 bases and J by 7 bases, with 11 bases between.

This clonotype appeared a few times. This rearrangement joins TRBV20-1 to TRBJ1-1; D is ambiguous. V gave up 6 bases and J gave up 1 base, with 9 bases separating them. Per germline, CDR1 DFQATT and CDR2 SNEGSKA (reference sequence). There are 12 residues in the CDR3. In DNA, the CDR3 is TGCAGTGCAGGCGACAAGAACACTGAAGCTTTCTTT. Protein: CSAGDKNTEAFF.

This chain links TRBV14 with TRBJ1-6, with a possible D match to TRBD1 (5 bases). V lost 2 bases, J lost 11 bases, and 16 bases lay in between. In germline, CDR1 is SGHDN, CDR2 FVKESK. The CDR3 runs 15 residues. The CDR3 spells CASSQQGLGGTPLHF. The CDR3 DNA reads TGTGCCAGCAGCCAACAGGGTCTTGGGGGGACACCCCTCCACTTT.

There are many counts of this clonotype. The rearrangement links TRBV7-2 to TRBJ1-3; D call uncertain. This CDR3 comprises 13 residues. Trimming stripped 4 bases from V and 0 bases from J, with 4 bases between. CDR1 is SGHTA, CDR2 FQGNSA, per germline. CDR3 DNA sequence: TGTGCCAGCAGCTCCACCTCTGGAAACACCATATATTTT. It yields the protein CASSSTSGNTIYF.

As DNA, the CDR3 is TGCAGTGCTAGCCCTAATACAGGGGGCATTTTCTATGGCTACACCTTC. It yields the protein CSASPNTGGIFYGYTF. The chain links TRBV20-1 to TRBJ1-2, with TRBD1 matching 9 bases. Trimming cost V 3 bases and J 4 bases; bases outside gene matches: 12. Germline lookup yields CDR1 DFQATT and CDR2 SNEGSKA (reference sequence). The CDR3 extends over 16 amino acids.

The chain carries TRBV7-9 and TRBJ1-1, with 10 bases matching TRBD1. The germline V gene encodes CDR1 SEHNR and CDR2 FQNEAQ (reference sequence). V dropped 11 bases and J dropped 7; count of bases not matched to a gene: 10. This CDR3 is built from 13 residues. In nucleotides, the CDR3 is TGTGCCGGCAACGGGACAGGGGTAAATGAAGCTTTCTTT. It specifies CAGNGTGVNEAFF.

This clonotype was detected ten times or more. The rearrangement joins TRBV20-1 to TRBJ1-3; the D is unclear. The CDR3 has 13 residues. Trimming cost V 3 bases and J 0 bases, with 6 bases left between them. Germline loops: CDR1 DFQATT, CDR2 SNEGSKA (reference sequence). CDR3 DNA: TGCAGTGCTAGCGCAAACTCTGGAAACACCATATATTTT. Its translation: CSASANSGNTIYF.

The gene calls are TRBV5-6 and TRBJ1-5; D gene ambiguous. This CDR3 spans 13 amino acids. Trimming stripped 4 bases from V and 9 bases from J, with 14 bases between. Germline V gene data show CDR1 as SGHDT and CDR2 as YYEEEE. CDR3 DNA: TGTGCCAGCAGCCCCCCAACCGGCAGGCCCCAGCATTTT. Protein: CASSPPTGRPQHF. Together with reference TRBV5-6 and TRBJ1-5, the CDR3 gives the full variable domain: DAGVTQSPTHLIKTRGQQVTLRCSPKSGHDTVSWYQQALGQGPQFIFQYYEEEERQRGNFPDRFSGHQFPNYSSELNVNALLLGDSALYLCASSPPTGRPQHFGDGTRLSIL.

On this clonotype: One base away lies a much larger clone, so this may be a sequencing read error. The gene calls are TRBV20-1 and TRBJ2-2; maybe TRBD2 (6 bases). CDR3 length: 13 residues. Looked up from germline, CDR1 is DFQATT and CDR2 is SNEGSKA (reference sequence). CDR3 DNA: TGCAGTGCTAGGGCACTGAACACCGGGGGGCTGTTTTTT. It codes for CSARALNTGGLFF.

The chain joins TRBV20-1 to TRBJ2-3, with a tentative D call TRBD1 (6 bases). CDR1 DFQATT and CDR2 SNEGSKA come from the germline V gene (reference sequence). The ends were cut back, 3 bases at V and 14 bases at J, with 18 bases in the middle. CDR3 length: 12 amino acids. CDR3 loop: CSASDTYGQRYF. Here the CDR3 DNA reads TGCAGTGCTAGCGATACGTACGGACAGAGGTATTTT.

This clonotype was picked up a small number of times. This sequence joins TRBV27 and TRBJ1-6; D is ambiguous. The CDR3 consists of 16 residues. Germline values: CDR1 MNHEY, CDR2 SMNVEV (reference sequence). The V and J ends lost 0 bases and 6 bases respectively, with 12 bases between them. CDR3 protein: CASSLSRAGSNSPLHF. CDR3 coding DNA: TGTGCCAGCAGTTTATCCCGCGCCGGGAGTAATTCACCCCTCCACTTT.

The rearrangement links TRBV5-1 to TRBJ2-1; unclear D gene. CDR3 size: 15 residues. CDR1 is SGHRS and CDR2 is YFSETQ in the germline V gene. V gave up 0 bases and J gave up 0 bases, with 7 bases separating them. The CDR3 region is CASSLGQHSYNEQFF. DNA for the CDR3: TGCGCCAGCAGCTTGGGACAACACTCCTACAATGAGCAGTTCTTC.

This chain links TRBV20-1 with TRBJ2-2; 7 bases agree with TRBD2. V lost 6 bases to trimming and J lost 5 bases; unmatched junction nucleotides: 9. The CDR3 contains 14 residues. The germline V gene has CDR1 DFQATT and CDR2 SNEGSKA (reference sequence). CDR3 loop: CSAKRASGTGELFF. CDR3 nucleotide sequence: TGCAGTGCCAAACGGGCTAGCGGTACCGGGGAGCTGTTTTTT.

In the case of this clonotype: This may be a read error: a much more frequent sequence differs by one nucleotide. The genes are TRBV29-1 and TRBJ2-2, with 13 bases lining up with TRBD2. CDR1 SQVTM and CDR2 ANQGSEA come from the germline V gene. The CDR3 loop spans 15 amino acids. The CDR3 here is CNVGLGLAGAGELFF. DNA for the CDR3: TGCAACGTTGGCCTCGGACTAGCGGGGGCCGGGGAGCTGTTTTTT.

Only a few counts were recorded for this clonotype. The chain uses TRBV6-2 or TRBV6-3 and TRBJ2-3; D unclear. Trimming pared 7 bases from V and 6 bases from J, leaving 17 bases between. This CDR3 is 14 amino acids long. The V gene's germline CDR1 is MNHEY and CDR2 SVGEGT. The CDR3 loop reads CASTLTARADTQYF. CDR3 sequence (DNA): TGTGCCAGCACCCTAACCGCTAGAGCTGATACGCAGTATTTT.

The CDR3 bases are TGTGCCATCAGTGAGTTGAACACCGGGGAGCTGTTTTTT. Residues: CAISELNTGELFF. J is TRBJ2-2 and V is TRBV10-3; no definite D call. Germline V lookup: CDR1 ENHRY, CDR2 SYGVKD. V was pared by 1 base and J by 1 base, with 1 base between. The CDR3 has 13 residues.

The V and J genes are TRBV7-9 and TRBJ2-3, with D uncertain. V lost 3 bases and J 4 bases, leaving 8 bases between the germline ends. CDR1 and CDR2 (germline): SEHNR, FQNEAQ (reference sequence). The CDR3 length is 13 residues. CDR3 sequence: CASSFLTPDTQYF. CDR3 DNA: TGTGCCAGCAGCTTTTTGACCCCAGATACGCAGTATTTT.

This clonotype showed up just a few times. CDR3 bases: TGCAGTGCTACAGAGAGCACAGATACGCAGTATTTT. Encoded protein: CSATESTDTQYF. This chain connects TRBV20-1 to TRBJ2-3; D unclear. CDR1 is DFQATT, CDR2 SNEGSKA, per germline (reference sequence). The CDR3 sequence is 12 residues long. The germline V and J ends were trimmed by 4 bases and 0 bases, with 5 bases remaining between them.

The CDR3 bases are TGTGCCAGCAGCATGGGGAGAGACACTGAAGCTTTCTTT. It encodes CASSMGRDTEAFF. The chain is built from TRBV6-5 and TRBJ1-1; no definite D call. CDR1 is MNHEY and CDR2 is SVGAGI in the germline V gene. With 6 bases removed from V and 3 bases from J, the gap between germline ends came to 11 bases. The CDR3 length is 13 residues.

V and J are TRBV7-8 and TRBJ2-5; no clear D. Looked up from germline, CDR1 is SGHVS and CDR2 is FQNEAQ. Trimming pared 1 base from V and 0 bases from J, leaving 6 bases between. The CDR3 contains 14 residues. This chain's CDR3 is CASSLGTYQETQYF. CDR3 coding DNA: TGTGCCAGCAGCTTAGGGACCTACCAAGAGACCCAGTACTTC.

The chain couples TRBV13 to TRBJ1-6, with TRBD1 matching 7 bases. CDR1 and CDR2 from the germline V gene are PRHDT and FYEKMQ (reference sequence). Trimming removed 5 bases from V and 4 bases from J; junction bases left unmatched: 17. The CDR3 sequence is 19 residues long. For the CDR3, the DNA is TGTGCCAGCAGCCCACTCCCACGAGGGGGCGAAAGGTATAATTCACCCCTCCACTTT. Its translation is CASSPLPRGGERYNSPLHF.

The CDR3 DNA follows: TGTGCCAGTAGTGTAAACAGGTCACCCAATCAGCCCCAGCATTTT. Its protein product is CASSVNRSPNQPQHF. The V gene is TRBV19, the J gene TRBJ1-5; D possibly corresponds to TRBD1 (5 bases). This CDR3 region has 15 residues. Germline CDR1 is LNHDA and CDR2 is SQIVND (reference sequence). The ends were cut back, 5 bases at V and 3 bases at J, with 14 bases in the middle.

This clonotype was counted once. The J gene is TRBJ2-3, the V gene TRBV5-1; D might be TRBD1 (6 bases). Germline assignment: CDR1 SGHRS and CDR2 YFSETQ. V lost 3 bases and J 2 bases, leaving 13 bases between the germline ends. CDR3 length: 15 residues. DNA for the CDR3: TGCGCCAGCAGCTCCCACAGGGTCCCCACAGATACGCAGTATTTT. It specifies CASSSHRVPTDTQYF.

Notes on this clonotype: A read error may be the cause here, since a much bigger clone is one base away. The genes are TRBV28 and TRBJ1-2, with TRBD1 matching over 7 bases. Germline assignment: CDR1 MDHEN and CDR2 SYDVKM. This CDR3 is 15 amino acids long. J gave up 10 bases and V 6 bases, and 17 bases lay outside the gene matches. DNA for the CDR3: TGTGCCAGCAGCTCCACTTCGACAGGGAGAAATGACTACACCTTC. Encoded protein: CASSSTSTGRNDYTF.

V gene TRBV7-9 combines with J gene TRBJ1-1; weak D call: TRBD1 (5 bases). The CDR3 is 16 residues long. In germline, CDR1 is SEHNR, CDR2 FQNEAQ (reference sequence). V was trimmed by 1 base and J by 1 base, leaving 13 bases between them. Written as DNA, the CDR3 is TGTGCCAGCAGCTTAGTTCTGGGGGGGACGAACACTGAAGCTTTCTTT. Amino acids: CASSLVLGGTNTEAFF.

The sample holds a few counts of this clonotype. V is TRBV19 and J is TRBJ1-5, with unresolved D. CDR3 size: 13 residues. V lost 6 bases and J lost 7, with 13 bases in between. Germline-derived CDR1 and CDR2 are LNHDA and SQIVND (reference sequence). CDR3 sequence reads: CASRLERNQPQHF. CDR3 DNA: TGTGCCAGTAGGCTAGAGAGGAACCAGCCCCAGCATTTT.

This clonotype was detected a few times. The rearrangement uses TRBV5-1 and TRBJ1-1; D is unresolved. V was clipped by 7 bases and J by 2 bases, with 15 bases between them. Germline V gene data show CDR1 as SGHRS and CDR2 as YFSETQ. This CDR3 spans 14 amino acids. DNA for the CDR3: TGCGCCAGCTACACCGGGGAGGGTAACACTGAAGCTTTCTTT. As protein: CASYTGEGNTEAFF.

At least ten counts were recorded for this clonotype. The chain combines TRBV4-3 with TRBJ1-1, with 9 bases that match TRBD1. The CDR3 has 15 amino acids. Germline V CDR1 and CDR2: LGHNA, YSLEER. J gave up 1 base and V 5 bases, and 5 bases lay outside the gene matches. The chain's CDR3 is CASSEGQGSNTEAFF. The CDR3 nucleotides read TGCGCCAGCAGCGAAGGACAGGGGTCGAACACTGAAGCTTTCTTT.

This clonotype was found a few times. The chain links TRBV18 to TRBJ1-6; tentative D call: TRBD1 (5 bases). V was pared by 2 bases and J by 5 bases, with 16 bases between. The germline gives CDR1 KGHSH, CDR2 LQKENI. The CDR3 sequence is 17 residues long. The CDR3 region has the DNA TGTGCCAGCTCACCAGGGCAAAGGGGCGCCCATAATTCACCCCTCCACTTT. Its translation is CASSPGQRGAHNSPLHF. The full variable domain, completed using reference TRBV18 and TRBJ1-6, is NAGVMQNPRHLVRRRGQEARLRCSPMKGHSHVYWYRQLPEEGLKFMVYLQKENIIDESGMPKERFSAEFPKEGPSILRIQQVVRGDSAAYFCASSPGQRGAHNSPLHFGNGTRLTVT.

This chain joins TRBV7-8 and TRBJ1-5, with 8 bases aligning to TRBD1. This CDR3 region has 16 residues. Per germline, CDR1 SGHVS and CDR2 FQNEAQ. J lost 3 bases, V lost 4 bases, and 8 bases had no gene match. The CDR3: CASSSPRTGHNQPQHF. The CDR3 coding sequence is TGTGCCAGCAGCTCACCACGGACAGGGCACAATCAGCCCCAGCATTTT.

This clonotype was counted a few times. CDR3 sequence reads: CASSLALRGVAKNIQYF. The CDR3 DNA is TGTGCCAGCAGCTTAGCGTTGAGGGGAGTAGCCAAAAACATTCAGTACTTC. This rearrangement joins TRBV7-9 to TRBJ2-4; D possibly uses TRBD1 or TRBD2 (5 bases each). The V gene's germline CDR1 is SEHNR and CDR2 FQNEAQ (reference sequence). This CDR3 has 17 amino acids. The V gene lost 0 bases and the J gene lost 0 bases, with 12 bases spanning the gap.

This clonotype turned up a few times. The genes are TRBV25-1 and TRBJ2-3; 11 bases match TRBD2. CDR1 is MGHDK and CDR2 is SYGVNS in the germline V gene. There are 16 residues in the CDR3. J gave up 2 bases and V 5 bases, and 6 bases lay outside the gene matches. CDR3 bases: TGTGCCAGCAGTAAACTAGCGGGGGACCACACAGATACGCAGTATTTT. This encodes CASSKLAGDHTDTQYF.